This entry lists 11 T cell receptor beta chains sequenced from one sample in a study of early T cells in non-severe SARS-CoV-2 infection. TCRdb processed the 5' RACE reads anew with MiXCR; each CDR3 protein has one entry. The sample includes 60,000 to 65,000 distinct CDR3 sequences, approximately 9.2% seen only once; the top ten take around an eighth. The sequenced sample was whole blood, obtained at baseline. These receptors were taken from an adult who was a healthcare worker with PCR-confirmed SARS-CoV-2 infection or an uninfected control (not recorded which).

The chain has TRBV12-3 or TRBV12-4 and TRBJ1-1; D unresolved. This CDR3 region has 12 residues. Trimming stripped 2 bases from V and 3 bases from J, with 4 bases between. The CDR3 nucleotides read TGTGCCAGCAGTTTACCCGACACTGAAGCTTTCTTT. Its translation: CASSLPDTEAFF.

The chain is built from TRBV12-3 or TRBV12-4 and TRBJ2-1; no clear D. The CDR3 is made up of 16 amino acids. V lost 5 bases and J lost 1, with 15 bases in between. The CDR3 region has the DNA TGTGCCAGCAGTCATCCTAGGGCATCGTCCTACAATGAGCAGTTCTTC. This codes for CASSHPRASSYNEQFF.

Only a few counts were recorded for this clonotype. Written as DNA, the CDR3 is TGTGCCAGCAGCTCAAGGGACAGGGATAACACTGAAGCTTTCTTT. As protein: CASSSRDRDNTEAFF. This chain links TRBV7-8 with TRBJ1-1; 9 nucleotides line up with TRBD1. The CDR3 runs 15 residues. Germline lookup yields CDR1 SGHVS and CDR2 FQNEAQ. With 4 bases clipped from V and 2 bases from J, the junction kept 5 bases outside the gene matches.

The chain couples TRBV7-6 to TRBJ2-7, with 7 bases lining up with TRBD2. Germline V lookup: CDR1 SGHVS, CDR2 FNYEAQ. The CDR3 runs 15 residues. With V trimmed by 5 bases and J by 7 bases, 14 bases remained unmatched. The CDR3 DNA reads TGTGCCAGCAGCCCGGGGGGTGGTTTGAGTGATGAGCAGTACTTC. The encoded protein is CASSPGGGLSDEQYF.

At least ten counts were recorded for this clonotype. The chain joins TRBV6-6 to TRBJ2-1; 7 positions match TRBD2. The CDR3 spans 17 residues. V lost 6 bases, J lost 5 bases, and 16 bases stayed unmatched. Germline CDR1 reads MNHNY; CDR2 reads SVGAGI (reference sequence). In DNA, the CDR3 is TGTGCCAGCAGCTCCCCAGTAGGGCTAGCGGCCAACAATGAGCAGTTCTTC. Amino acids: CASSSPVGLAANNEQFF.

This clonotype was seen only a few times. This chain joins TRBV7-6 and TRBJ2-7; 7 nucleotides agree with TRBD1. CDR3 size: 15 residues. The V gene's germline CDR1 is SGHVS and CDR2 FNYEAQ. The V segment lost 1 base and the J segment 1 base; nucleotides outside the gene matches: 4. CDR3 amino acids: CASSLEATGSYEQYF. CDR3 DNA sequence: TGTGCCAGCAGCTTAGAGGCGACAGGGTCCTACGAGCAGTACTTC.

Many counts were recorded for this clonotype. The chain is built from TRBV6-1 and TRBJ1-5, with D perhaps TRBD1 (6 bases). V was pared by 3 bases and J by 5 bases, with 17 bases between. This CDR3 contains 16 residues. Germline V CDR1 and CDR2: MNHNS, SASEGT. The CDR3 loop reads CASSDLTGMWDQPQHF. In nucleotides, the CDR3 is TGTGCCAGCAGTGACCTTACAGGGATGTGGGATCAGCCCCAGCATTTT.

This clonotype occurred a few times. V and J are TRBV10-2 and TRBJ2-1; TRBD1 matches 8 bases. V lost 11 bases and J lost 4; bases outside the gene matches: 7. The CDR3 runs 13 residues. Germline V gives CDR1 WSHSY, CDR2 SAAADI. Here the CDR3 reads CALGTGRYNEQFF. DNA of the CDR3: TGCGCCCTGGGGACAGGTAGATACAATGAGCAGTTCTTC.

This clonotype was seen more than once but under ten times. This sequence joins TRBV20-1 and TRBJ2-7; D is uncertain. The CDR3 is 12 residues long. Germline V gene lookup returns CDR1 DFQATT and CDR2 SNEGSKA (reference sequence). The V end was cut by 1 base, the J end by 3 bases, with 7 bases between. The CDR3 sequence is CSARAVRYEQYF. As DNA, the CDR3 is TGCAGTGCTAGAGCGGTCCGCTACGAGCAGTACTTC.

CDR3 DNA: TGCAGCGCCGCCCCGGGATCGGGAGGAGATACGCAGTATTTT. This gives the protein CSAAPGSGGDTQYF. This chain connects TRBV29-1 to TRBJ2-3; 7 bases map to TRBD2. Germline CDR1 SQVTM, CDR2 ANQGSEA. V lost 7 bases to trimming and J lost 5 bases; unmatched junction nucleotides: 12. The CDR3 is made up of 14 amino acids.

In DNA, the CDR3 is TGTGCCAGCAGTTTATCCCACGGGGACTACGAGCAGTACTTC. Its protein product is CASSLSHGDYEQYF. The V gene is TRBV27, the J gene TRBJ2-7, with D possibly TRBD2 on 5 matching bases. V lost 0 bases to trimming and J lost 3 bases, with 9 bases between them. Germline CDR1 is MNHEY and CDR2 is SMNVEV (reference sequence). The CDR3 extends over 14 amino acids.